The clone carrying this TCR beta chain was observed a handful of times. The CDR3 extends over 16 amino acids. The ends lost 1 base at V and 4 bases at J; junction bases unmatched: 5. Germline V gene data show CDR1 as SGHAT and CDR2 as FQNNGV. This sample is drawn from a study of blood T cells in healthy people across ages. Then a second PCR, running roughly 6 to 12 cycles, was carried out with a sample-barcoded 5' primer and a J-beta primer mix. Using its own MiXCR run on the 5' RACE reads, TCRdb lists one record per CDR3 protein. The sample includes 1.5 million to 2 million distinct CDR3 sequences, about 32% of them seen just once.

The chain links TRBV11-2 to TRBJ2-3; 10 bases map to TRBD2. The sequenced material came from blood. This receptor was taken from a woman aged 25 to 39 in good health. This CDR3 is CASSLVAGGPPDTQYF. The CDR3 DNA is TGTGCCAGCAGCTTAGTAGCGGGAGGTCCCCCAGATACGCAGTATTTT.